This TCR beta chain was identified in a study of cytomegalovirus exposure and HLA in healthy donors. General study findings and limits: Other equally common chains were less clonally expanded than HLA-associated TCR beta chains, a later analysis showed. Most TCR sequences were uncommon, yet certain public TCRs appeared in many donors. Later analysis demonstrated an association between a missense DCLRE1C variant and TCR beta V- and J-gene trimming.

This CDR3 is 14 amino acids long. With V trimmed by 10 bases and J by 0 bases, 7 bases remained unmatched. Looked up from germline, CDR1 is MNHNY and CDR2 is SVGAGI (reference sequence). Researchers ran the PCR with 60 Vbeta and 13 Jbeta primers. The table came from immunoSEQ multiplex PCR; TCRdb's copy has only in-frame clones and leaves some out. This sample yields 90,000 to 150,000 clones, of which approximately 79% are seen a single time; 15% to 20% belongs to the top ten. This clone was picked up a small number of times. What it recognizes is unknown. This clonotype was obtained from a man aged 50 to 59 in good health and CMV-seropositive. This chain uses TRBV6-6 with TRBJ1-1; 8 bases map to TRBD1. Source material: PBMCs. The CDR3 sequence is CATRQGPMNTEAFF. The CDR3 DNA reads as TGTGCCACCCGACAGGGGCCTATGAACACTGAAGCTTTCTTT.